The sequence of this T cell receptor beta chain was determined in a study of PD-1 blockade in classical Hodgkin lymphoma (dated by TCRdb to between 2020 and 2021). With regard to the full study: Nivolumab dosing was 3 mg/kg intravenously every 2 weeks, continuing until either disease progression or unacceptable toxicity. A peripheral blood immune signature of response to PD-1 blockade in classical Hodgkin lymphoma was defined using TCR beta sequencing and CyTOF. The study at large found these results: Baseline TCR diversity was reported to be lower in newly diagnosed patients than in healthy donors and to be lower still in relapsed/refractory patients. By C4D1, a significant rise was seen in CD4+ TCR diversity but not in CD8+ TCR diversity (p=0.0027 vs p=0.16), and the rise was most apparent among complete responders (p=0.02). Diversity was lower in patients who began nivolumab less than 1 year after ASCT, so these patients were left out of later analyses to avoid confounding by immune reconstitution. The study covered only a single clinical trial cohort, and the causes of the repertoire differences, possibly disease activity or prior therapy, were still not defined. Trial patients achieving complete response had baseline diversity similar to newly diagnosed patients, whereas partial responders and progressors had significantly lower diversity.

CDR1 and CDR2 are read off the germline V gene (reference sequence) as SEHNR and FQNEAQ. Germline trimming: 7 bases from V, 5 bases from J; junction bases outside gene matches: 1. There are 13 amino acids in the CDR3, from cysteine to phenylalanine inclusive. Kept here is only the CDR3 DNA, which spans 39 bases and is read in frame from base 1. The label giving this sample's time point can be read as: cycle 4 day 1 (C4D1), after 5 to 7 weeks of nivolumab. All trial patients had relapsed after autologous stem cell transplantation, with cohorts A, B and C differing in prior brentuximab vedotin exposure. The trial cohort was composed of 56 patients with relapsed/refractory classical Hodgkin lymphoma, for whom complete response, partial response or progressive disease was recorded as best overall response. Single-agent nivolumab was administered to trial patients in the multi-cohort phase II CheckMate 205 trial. An independent review committee assessed best overall response using the 2007 International Working Group response criteria. Trial PBMCs were collected just before the start of nivolumab (C1D1) and during therapy at cycle 2 day 1 and cycle 4 day 1. Peripheral blood was collected in 8 mL Vacutainer Cell Preparation Tubes, from which PBMCs were isolated by centrifugation and then cryopreserved.

Of note for this clone: Its recognized antigen is unknown. No base-level quality is on record; no much larger clone is a single base apart.

Genomic DNA was extracted with the Qiagen DNeasy kit from unsorted PBMCs and from negatively selected CD4+ and CD8+ fractions. Using primers that anneal to V and J segments, immunoSEQ multiplex PCR amplified the TCR beta CDR3 regions. Amplification bias was minimized using a synthetic immune receptor repertoire, and residual bias was removed computationally after sequencing. The authors processed their data as follows. Custom Python scripts were used to quantify repertoire diversity as the Shannon entropy index. Unsorted, CD4+ and CD8+ repertoires were analyzed separately, except for combined analyses in which CD4+ and CD8+ sequences were merged in silico. Clonal expansion was defined as at least a 2-fold frequency increase after treatment relative to C1D1, with a pseudocount of 0.5 for undetected baseline clones. Singleton clones were defined as clones with 0 or 1 copy at C1D1, and non-singleton clones were defined as clones with 2 or more copies. By matching protein sequences in sorted samples from the same patient, clones expanded in unsorted samples were annotated as CD4+, CD8+ or unknown. Wilcoxon tests were applied to paired samples to test diversity changes from C1D1 to C4D1. TCRdb re-hosts the immuneACCESS table, in-frame sequences only. Its copies lack some clones; in the studies checked, an unresolved V gene accounts for under half of them, and the cause for the rest is not known. The DNA gave D and trimming, while V, J and clone size come from that table. This sample has roughly 86,000 clones in its table, and 83% of those were observed once. The top ten constitute over 15% of the sample.

This TCR was recovered from a human donor with classical Hodgkin lymphoma. Sample: peripheral blood mononuclear cells (PBMCs), taken before the fourth cycle of nivolumab. The sequence is built from TRBV7-9 and TRBJ2-1, with 11 bases aligning to TRBD2. The CDR3 amino acid sequence is: CASKTSGDNEQFF. Here is the DNA: TGTGCCAGCAAGACTAGCGGGGACAATGAGCAGTTCTTC. When the CDR3 is completed using the reference TRBV7-9 and TRBJ2-1 genes on either side, the full variable domain is DTGVSQNPRHKITKRGQNVTFRCDPISEHNRLYWYRQTLGQGPEFLTYFQNEAQLEKSRLLSDRFSAERPKGSFSTLEIQRTEQGDSAMYLCASKTSGDNEQFFGPGTRLTVL.